The 8 T cell receptor beta chains listed next were all sequenced from one sample in a study of blood T cells in healthy people across ages. Sample-barcoded 5' priming and a J-beta primer mix drove a second PCR of 7 to 11 cycles. TCRdb re-derived calls from the 5' RACE reads in MiXCR, one entry per CDR3 protein. Of roughly 1,800,000 distinct CDR3 sequences listed, roughly 49% are singletons. Input material: blood. The receptors come from a woman aged 40 to 50 in good health.

The V call is TRBV28, the J call TRBJ2-7, with 9 nucleotides matching TRBD1. Germline CDR1 is MDHEN and CDR2 is SYDVKM. This CDR3 is 15 amino acids long. The V segment lost 5 bases and the J segment 4 bases; nucleotides outside the gene matches: 9. The CDR3 loop is CASSPVGQGTYEQYF. Written as DNA, the CDR3 is TGTGCCAGCAGTCCCGTTGGACAGGGGACGTACGAGCAGTACTTC.

This chain connects TRBV5-1 to TRBJ1-2; D not resolved. Germline-derived CDR1 and CDR2 are SGHRS and YFSETQ. Trimming removed 3 bases at V and 4 bases at J, with 10 bases between. This CDR3 is 13 amino acids long. The CDR3 DNA sequence: TGCGCCAGCAGCTCAGTTTCGGTCTATGGCTACACCTTC. It is translated as CASSSVSVYGYTF.

The rearrangement uses TRBV15 and TRBJ2-3, with no clear D. Germline lookup yields CDR1 LNHNV and CDR2 YYDKDF (reference sequence). V was cut by 3 bases and J by 1 base, with 8 bases left in between. The CDR3 spans 14 residues. In nucleotides, the CDR3 is TGTGCCACCAGCAGCATCGGACGCACAGATACGCAGTATTTT. This encodes CATSSIGRTDTQYF. Filled out from reference TRBV15 and TRBJ2-3, the complete variable domain reads DAMVIQNPRYQVTQFGKPVTLSCSQTLNHNVMYWYQQKSSQAPKLLFHYYDKDFNNEADTPDNFQSRRPNTSFCFLDIRSPGLGDTAMYLCATSSIGRTDTQYFGPGTRLTVL.

The chain couples TRBV6-5 to TRBJ2-5, with D perhaps matching TRBD2 (5 bases). There are 13 residues in the CDR3. V was cut by 8 bases and J by 2 bases, with 12 bases left in between. Per germline, CDR1 MNHEY and CDR2 SVGAGI. The CDR3 loop is CASARATQETQYF. The CDR3 DNA reads as TGTGCCAGCGCGCGGGCTACGCAAGAGACCCAGTACTTC.

In its sample, this clonotype was seen a few times. The genes are TRBV20-1 and TRBJ1-2; 8 bases fit TRBD1. Germline-derived CDR1 and CDR2 are DFQATT and SNEGSKA (reference sequence). V shed 6 bases, J shed 0 bases, and the junction held 6 bases outside the gene matches. The CDR3 extends over 14 amino acids. Here the CDR3 reads CSAPGQGPNYGYTF. The CDR3 nucleotides read TGCAGTGCCCCCGGACAGGGCCCTAACTATGGCTACACCTTC.

The J gene is TRBJ2-7, the V gene TRBV12-3 or TRBV12-4, with TRBD2 as a possible D gene (5 bases). V lost 2 bases, J lost 9 bases, and 11 bases lay in between. The CDR3 is 12 residues long. The CDR3 coding sequence is TGTGCCAGCAGTTTATTCGGGGTTTCGCAGTACTTC. It specifies CASSLFGVSQYF.

J is TRBJ2-3 and V is TRBV6-2 or TRBV6-3, with TRBD2 matching 13 bases. The V and J ends lost 4 bases and 2 bases, in that order; junction bases with no gene match: 6. This CDR3 is built from 17 residues. From germline, CDR1 is MNHEY and CDR2 SVGEGT. The CDR3 is CASSLHGLAGVTDTQYF. The CDR3 DNA follows: TGTGCCAGCAGTTTACACGGACTAGCGGGGGTCACAGATACGCAGTATTTT.

This chain joins TRBV14 and TRBJ2-2; D gene ambiguous. Trimming removed 1 base at V and 7 bases at J, with 7 bases between. The CDR3 is 13 residues long. From germline, CDR1 is SGHDN and CDR2 FVKESK. This CDR3 is CASSQAVHGELFF. CDR3 in DNA: TGTGCCAGCAGCCAAGCCGTACACGGGGAGCTGTTTTTT.